These T cell receptor beta chains were read from a single sample in a study of T cell changes during pregnancy in multiple sclerosis. Assay: immunoSEQ multiplex PCR; the TCRdb copy retains only in-frame clones and omits some. The sample gives around 110,000 clones, 80% to 95% of which show up once; 1.5% is in the top ten. The source material was peripheral blood, sampled in the third trimester of pregnancy. Receptor source: a female donor with multiple sclerosis, enrolled in a pregnancy study. Both conserved end residues are part of each CDR3. D genes are given only for firm matches. Some rows have no size entry. The others give once, few or many, or a class for an expanded clone.

clone_size j_call v_call d_call cdr3_nt cdr3_aa
NA TRBJ2-1 TRBV28 TRBD1 TGTGCCAGCAGTTTGTCGGAGGGACAGGGAGGCAATGAGCAGTTCTTC CASSLSEGQGGNEQFF
NA TRBJ1-1 TRBV2 NA TGTGCCAGCAGTCTCCGGACAGTCGCTGAAGCTTTCTTT CASSLRTVAEAFF
NA TRBJ1-3 TRBV7-8 TRBD1 TGTGCCAGCAGCCGAGGACAGGGCGGGGGAAACACCATATATTTT CASSRGQGGGNTIYF
NA TRBJ2-1 TRBV5-1 TRBD1 TGCGCCAGCAGCCCACAGGGGACACTTTCATATGAGCAGTTCTTC CASSPQGTLSYEQFF
NA TRBJ2-5 TRBV14 NA TGTGCCAGCAGCCCTTCCCAAGAGACCCAGTACTTC CASSPSQETQYF
NA TRBJ2-5 TRBV7-6 TRBD1 TGTGCCAGCAGCGGGACAGACCAAGAGACCCAGTACTTC CASSGTDQETQYF
NA TRBJ2-1 TRBV5-1 NA TGCGCCAGCAGCGTCCTTAACTCCTACAATGAGCAGTTCTTC CASSVLNSYNEQFF
NA TRBJ1-2 TRBV5-4 NA TGTGCCAGCAGCTTTGAGTGGGACACGGATGGCTACACCTTC CASSFEWDTDGYTF
NA TRBJ1-3 TRBV6-1 TRBD1 TGTGCCAGCAGTGATCAGGGGGCGACTGGAAACACCATATATTTT CASSDQGATGNTIYF
NA TRBJ2-1 TRBV13 NA TGTGCCAGCAGCTGGGGCAAGGGTAGAGGGCAGTTCTTC CASSWGKGRGQFF
NA TRBJ1-6 TRBV19 NA TGTGCCAGTAGTAAAGGGGGCTCCTATAATTCACCCCTCCACTTT CASSKGGSYNSPLHF
NA TRBJ1-2 TRBV11-2 TRBD1 TGTGCCAGCAGCTTAGATCCCTGGTTCGGGACAGATAACTATGGCTACACCTTC CASSLDPWFGTDNYGYTF
NA TRBJ2-5 TRBV19 TRBD1 TGTGCCAGTAGTAGAAGGACAGGTGAAGAGACCCAGTACTTC CASSRRTGEETQYF
NA TRBJ2-3 TRBV11-3 TRBD1 TGTGCCAGCAGCTTAAGACAGGGGACAGATACGCAGTATTTT CASSLRQGTDTQYF
NA TRBJ2-3 TRBV15 TRBD2 TGTGCCACCAGCAGTAAGAGCGGGGGGGCAGATACGCAGTATTTT CATSSKSGGADTQYF
NA TRBJ1-2 TRBV6-1 TRBD1 TGTGCCAGCAGTGTCGGGACAGGGGAGGTCAGTGTGCGTGGCTACACCTTC CASSVGTGEVSVRGYTF
few TRBJ1-1 TRBV10-3 TRBD1 TGTGCCATCAAAGGGGACAGGGGGTGGACTGAAGCTTTCTTT CAIKGDRGWTEAFF
NA TRBJ2-7 TRBV2 NA TGTGCCAGCACCGAATTGGGTCTGAGGACATCGAGCTCCTACGAGCAGTACTTC CASTELGLRTSSSYEQYF
NA TRBJ2-7 TRBV28 NA TGTGCCAGCGCCCGGCCGGGGACAATCGACGAGCAGTACTTC CASARPGTIDEQYF
NA TRBJ2-7 TRBV19 NA TGTGCCAGTAGTGTCCGGGACACTCCCTACGAGCAGTACTTC CASSVRDTPYEQYF
few TRBJ1-6 TRBV13 NA TGTGCCAGCAGCTTAGGGGAGGATAATTCACCCCTCCACTTT CASSLGEDNSPLHF
NA TRBJ2-5 TRBV10-3 NA TGTGCCATCAGTGATTCGGACAGACAAGAGACCCAGTACTTC CAISDSDRQETQYF
NA TRBJ1-1 TRBV4-2 NA TGTGCCAGCAGCAAGCCTGGGAGCGCAAACACTGAAGCTTTCTTT CASSKPGSANTEAFF
NA TRBJ1-2 TRBV7-9 TRBD1 TGTGCCAGCAGCTTAGGTGGAGGGGGCGGGTATGGCTACACCTTC CASSLGGGGGYGYTF
NA TRBJ2-2 TRBV5-1 TRBD1 TGCGCCAGCAGCTTGGGGACAGGCAGGACCGGGGAGCTGTTTTTT CASSLGTGRTGELFF
NA TRBJ2-5 TRBV28 NA TGTGCCAGCAACCACTTTACCACTGGGGGGGAGACCCAGTACTTC CASNHFTTGGETQYF
NA TRBJ2-3 TRBV2 TRBD2 TGTGCCAGCAGTGGGACTAGCGGTTACACAGATACGCAGTATTTT CASSGTSGYTDTQYF
NA TRBJ2-5 TRBV11-2 NA TGTGCCAGCAGCTGGTCCGGGGGAGAGACCCAGTACTTC CASSWSGGETQYF
NA TRBJ2-7 TRBV28 TRBD1 TGTGCCAGCAGTGGACAGGGGTGGACCTACGAGCAGTACTTC CASSGQGWTYEQYF
once TRBJ2-4 TRBV4-2 TRBD1 TGTGCCAGCAGCCAGTTCCGGGACAGGGGTCCACAAAACATTCAGTACTTC CASSQFRDRGPQNIQYF
NA TRBJ2-3 TRBV27 TRBD1 TGTGCCAGCCGCGAGGGGACAGGGGGCGCCACAGATACGCAGTATTTT CASREGTGGATDTQYF
NA TRBJ2-7 TRBV7-2 NA TGTGCCAGCAGCTTAAGACAGGTTTTAAATGGCGAGCAGTACTTC CASSLRQVLNGEQYF
NA TRBJ1-2 TRBV6-5 TRBD1 TGTGCCAGCAGTTCCCGGACAGGGGGCTTAGGCTACACCTTC CASSSRTGGLGYTF
NA TRBJ1-1 TRBV18 NA TGTGCCAGCTCACCCGAGATTTCGAACACTGAAGCTTTCTTT CASSPEISNTEAFF
NA TRBJ1-1 TRBV28 TRBD1 TGTGCCAGCAGAACAGGGGGGACTGGAGCTTTCTTT CASRTGGTGAFF
NA TRBJ2-7 TRBV30 NA TGTGCCTCGGCAGAGGGTCTCTCCTACGAGCAGTACTTC CASAEGLSYEQYF
many TRBJ1-1 TRBV7-8 NA TGTGCCAGCAGCTTAGGCTATACCGGGAACACTGAAGCTTTCTTT CASSLGYTGNTEAFF
NA TRBJ1-2 TRBV6-4 NA TGTGCCAGGGACAATGGCTACACCTTC CARDNGYTF
once TRBJ2-5 TRBV5-4 NA TGTGCCAGCAGTCGGGGGACGACGCAAAAAGAGACCCAGTACTTC CASSRGTTQKETQYF
NA TRBJ1-1 TRBV2 NA TGTGCCAGCAGCCAAAAGGGGGGGCTGAAAGCTTTCTTT CASSQKGGLKAFF
NA TRBJ2-7 TRBV4-2 NA TGTGCCAGCAGCCAAGGCCCCCTCTCCGCGACGGGGTCCTACGAGCAGTACTTC CASSQGPLSATGSYEQYF
NA TRBJ2-1 TRBV28 TRBD2 TGTGCCAACAGTGGGGGGGGGTACAATGAGCAGTTCTTC CANSGGGYNEQFF
NA TRBJ2-5 TRBV27 TRBD2 TGTGCCAGCAGTCTTCGGCCTAGCGGGGGGGCCTGGCAAGAGACCCAGTACTTC CASSLRPSGGAWQETQYF